The 13 T cell receptor beta chains reported below all come from one sample, sequenced in a study of T cell repertoires in cytomegalovirus infection. Using its own MiXCR run on the reads, TCRdb lists one record per CDR3 protein. The repertoire includes approximately 700,000 distinct CDR3 sequences, about a third of them detected once, and 2.5% to 3.5% sits in the top ten. Sequenced sample: PBMCs. The origin of the receptors is a human donor in good health (CMV status not recorded). Some clones in this sample may be carry-over from other donors' samples.

This chain uses TRBV19 with TRBJ1-4; 7 positions agree with TRBD1. This CDR3 comprises 15 residues. V lost 5 bases and J lost 10; bases outside the gene matches: 13. CDR1 is LNHDA, CDR2 SQIVND, per germline (reference sequence). CDR3 bases: TGTGCCAGTAGTGCCGAGGGACAGTACGAGGGAAAACTGTTTTTT. Amino acids: CASSAEGQYEGKLFF.

The chain has TRBV5-6 and TRBJ1-4, with TRBD1 identical over 7 bases. The CDR3 is 21 amino acids. Per germline, CDR1 SGHDT and CDR2 YYEEEE. J lost 0 bases, V lost 4 bases, and 21 bases had no gene match. This CDR3 is CASSTGTVRSGSYTTNEKLFF. The CDR3 DNA reads as TGTGCCAGCAGCACTGGGACAGTACGGAGTGGATCATATACAACTAATGAAAAACTGTTTTTT.

This clonotype came up many times. The rearrangement uses TRBV7-2 and TRBJ1-1; tentative D call: TRBD1 (6 bases). Germline V CDR1 and CDR2: SGHTA, FQGNSA. The CDR3 loop spans 12 amino acids. The V end lost 5 bases, the J end lost 7 bases, and 11 bases lay between the germline ends. Here the CDR3 reads CASSTNRVEAFF. Here the CDR3 DNA reads TGTGCCAGCAGCACCAACAGGGTTGAAGCTTTCTTT.

The chain is built from TRBV27 and TRBJ2-7; D not resolved. This CDR3 has 15 amino acids. Trimming took off 6 bases at V and 1 base at J, with 16 bases between the two ends. CDR1 is MNHEY, CDR2 SMNVEV, per germline (reference sequence). The CDR3: CASRSYVVGSYEQYF. CDR3 in DNA: TGTGCCAGCAGGTCCTACGTTGTAGGGTCCTACGAGCAGTACTTC.

The gene calls are TRBV10-1 and TRBJ2-2; D is unresolved. V shed 3 bases and J shed 7 bases, with 12 bases lying between them. Germline V CDR1 and CDR2: WNHNN, SYGVQD (reference sequence). The CDR3 totals 14 residues. The CDR3 spells CASSEEGQGGELFF. CDR3 in DNA: TGCGCCAGCAGTGAAGAAGGGCAAGGCGGGGAGCTGTTTTTT.

A single count supports this clonotype. This likely comes from a read error, as the CDR3 has no conserved phenylalanine or tryptophan at its end. The rearrangement joins TRBV7-4 to TRBJ2-5; maybe TRBD2 (5 bases). The CDR3 loop spans 14 amino acids. From germline, CDR1 is SGHVT and CDR2 SQSDAQ. The V end was cut by 1 base, the J end by 4 bases, with 10 bases between. In DNA, the CDR3 is TGTGCCAGCAGCTTAGATCTAGCTGGAGAGACCCAGTACTTA. It translates to CASSLDLAGETQYL.

The chain links TRBV5-6 to TRBJ2-1; D could derive from TRBD1 or TRBD2 (6 bases each). V dropped 0 bases and J dropped 0 bases, with 19 bases sitting between them. This CDR3 region has 19 residues. Germline values: CDR1 SGHDT, CDR2 YYEEEE. Written as DNA, the CDR3 is TGTGCCAGCAGCTTGGGGTTAGGGGGACTGTGGAGCTCCTACAATGAGCAGTTCTTC. It translates to CASSLGLGGLWSSYNEQFF.

This clonotype was seen a few times. The genes are TRBV28 and TRBJ2-5, with D perhaps TRBD1 (6 bases). The germline V gene has CDR1 MDHEN and CDR2 SYDVKM. The length of the CDR3 is 14 residues. V was cut by 7 bases and J by 5 bases, with 17 bases left in between. The CDR3 nucleotides read TGTGCCAGCAATATGCAGGGGCGTGAGGAGACCCAGTACTTC. This sequence encodes CASNMQGREETQYF.

For this clonotype: One junction end does not reproduce the germline sequence, and a read error may be involved. J is TRBJ2-1 and V is TRBV7-2; 8 bases align to TRBD2. CDR3 length: 15 residues. Germline values: CDR1 SGHTA, CDR2 FQGNSA. The CDR3 DNA reads as TGTTCCAGCAGCGGTGCCGGGGGACTAGTGAATGAGCATTTCTTC. Protein: CSSSGAGGLVNEHFF.

In this sample, this clonotype turned up a few times. V is TRBV7-2 and J is TRBJ2-3; TRBD2 matches 8 bases. The ends lost 4 bases at V and 4 bases at J; junction bases unmatched: 13. The CDR3 length is 17 residues. Per the germline V gene, CDR1 is SGHTA and CDR2 is FQGNSA. The CDR3 reads CASSSETGTRGADTQYF. CDR3 nucleotides: TGTGCCAGCAGCTCGGAAACCGGGACTAGGGGCGCAGATACGCAGTATTTT.

Note on this clonotype: A read error may be the cause here, since a much bigger clone is one base away. V is TRBV7-6 and J is TRBJ2-1, with TRBD2 identical over 8 bases. Germline loops: CDR1 SGHVS, CDR2 FNYEAQ. The CDR3 is 15 amino acids. In nucleotides, the CDR3 is TGTGCCAGCAGCACACGGGGGGGCCCGTCGGATGAGCAGATCTTC. Its protein is CASSTRGGPSDEQIF.

This clonotype was detected a few times. This sequence joins TRBV7-2 and TRBJ2-7; D gene unclear. V shed 5 bases and J shed 4 bases, with 15 bases lying between them. Germline CDR1 and CDR2: SGHTA and FQGNSA. CDR3 length: 14 amino acids. The CDR3 DNA reads as TGTGCCAGCAGCCCGTCGCCCGCGGATTACGAGCAGTACTTC. As protein: CASSPSPADYEQYF. Drawing the rest from reference TRBV7-2 and TRBJ2-7, the complete variable domain is GAGVSQSPSNKVTEKGKDVELRCDPISGHTALYWYRQSLGQGLEFLIYFQGNSAPDKSGLPSDRFSAERTGGSVSTLTIQRTQQEDSAVYLCASSPSPADYEQYFGPGTRLTVT.

This clonotype turned up a few times. The J gene is TRBJ1-1, the V gene TRBV5-6; D is uncertain. Looked up from germline, CDR1 is SGHDT and CDR2 is YYEEEE. The CDR3 extends over 13 amino acids. V was trimmed by 4 bases and J by 1 base, leaving 8 bases between them. The CDR3 spells CASSRRTNTEAFF. The CDR3 region has the DNA TGTGCCAGCAGCAGACGGACGAACACTGAAGCTTTCTTT.